This TCR beta chain originates from a study of identical twins. Via MiXCR, TCRdb re-called the 5' RACE reads, giving one row per CDR3 protein. The sample carries some 500,000 distinct CDR3 sequences, around 9.6% recorded once. About this clonotype itself: Its antigen is unknown.

Germline-derived CDR1 and CDR2 are SGDLS and YYNGEE. This CDR3 comprises 15 residues. Trimming pared 4 bases from V and 4 bases from J, leaving 17 bases between. Study-wide results and caveats: Conclusions rested on cross-sectional statistics rather than following the same donors.

These data were also reused for a study on yellow fever vaccine responses in identical twins.

This clonotype was obtained from a woman aged 18-30 years in good health. The chain carries TRBV9 and TRBJ1-1, with D possibly being TRBD1 (6 bases). The sequencing input was PBMCs. CDR3 sequence (DNA): TGTGCCAGCAGCTCGGGAGGGGGGGATAGCACTGAAGCTTTCTTT. Translation: CASSSGGGDSTEAFF.